Below, one T cell receptor (beta chain) is given with its context. Depths of 1 in 200,000 to 1 in 1 million T cells were the sequencing target. Measured with immunoSEQ multiplex PCR; TCRdb has only the in-frame clones, and not every one. The table has around 310,000 clones, roughly 80% seen once. The germline V gene has CDR1 MNHNY and CDR2 SVGAGI (reference sequence). The CDR3 loop spans 12 amino acids. Trimming removed 8 bases at V and 6 bases at J, with 10 bases between. The entry originates in a study of cytotoxic CD8 clonotypes in ibrutinib-treated CLL. The clonotype comes from a human donor with chronic lymphocytic leukemia. This chain connects TRBV6-6 to TRBJ2-2; no clear D gene. The sequencing used PBMCs, collected before ibrutinib treatment. The CDR3: CASLQVPGELFF. The CDR3 DNA is TGTGCCAGCCTCCAGGTCCCCGGGGAGCTGTTTTTT.